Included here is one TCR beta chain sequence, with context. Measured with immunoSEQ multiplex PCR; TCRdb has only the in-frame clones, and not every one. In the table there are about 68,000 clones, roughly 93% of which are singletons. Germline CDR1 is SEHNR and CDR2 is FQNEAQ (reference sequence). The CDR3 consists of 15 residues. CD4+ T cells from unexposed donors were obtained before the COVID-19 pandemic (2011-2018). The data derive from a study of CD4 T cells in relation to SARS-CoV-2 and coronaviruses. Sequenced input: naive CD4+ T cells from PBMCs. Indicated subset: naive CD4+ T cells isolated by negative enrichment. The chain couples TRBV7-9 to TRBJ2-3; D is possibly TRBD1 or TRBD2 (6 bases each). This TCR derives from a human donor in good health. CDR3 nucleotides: TGTGTCGGAGGGAGGACAGCCCCTAGCACAGATACGCAGTATTTT. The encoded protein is CVGGRTAPSTDTQYF.